These 23 T cell receptor beta chains originate from one sample sequenced in a study of naive CD8 T cells in extremely preterm neonates. This table comes from immunoSEQ multiplex PCR, and its TCRdb copy is limited to in-frame clones, with some not included. The sample carries around 4,000 clones, approximately 97% recorded once. The sequenced sample was naive CD8+ T cells from blood. These receptors were obtained from a human donor in good health.

The CDR3 reads CASSDPGGQPQHF. The CDR3 nucleotides read TGCGCCAGCAGTGACCCAGGGGGGCAGCCCCAGCATTTT. V gene TRBV10-2 combines with J gene TRBJ1-5; 7 nucleotides match TRBD1. The CDR3 covers 13 residues. Unmatched junction bases numbered 3, after V lost 3 bases and J lost 7 bases. Germline V gene sequence: CDR1 WSHSY, CDR2 SAAADI.

This chain links TRBV4-1 with TRBJ1-5; no clear D gene. The germline V gene encodes CDR1 MGHRA and CDR2 YSYEKL. Between the trimmed V and J ends, which lost 1 base and 4 bases, there was a span of 14 bases. The CDR3 length is 16 residues. The CDR3 DNA reads as TGCGCCAGCAGCCAAGTTTTCAACAGCCCAAATCAGCCCCAGCATTTT. It translates to CASSQVFNSPNQPQHF.

The chain links TRBV27 to TRBJ2-2, with D perhaps matching TRBD1 (5 bases). The germline V gene has CDR1 MNHEY and CDR2 SMNVEV (reference sequence). Trimming stripped 2 bases from V and 3 bases from J, with 7 bases between. The CDR3 sequence is 14 residues long. CDR3 DNA: TGTGCCAGCAGTTTACTAGGGGACACCGGGGAGCTGTTTTTT. This codes for CASSLLGDTGELFF.

The V call is TRBV28, the J call TRBJ1-5; 7 bases align to TRBD1. Germline assignment: CDR1 MDHEN and CDR2 SYDVKM. With 4 bases clipped from V and 6 bases from J, the junction kept 15 bases outside the gene matches. The CDR3 covers 17 residues. For the CDR3, the DNA is TGTGCCAGCAGTTCTCTCGAAGGGGGCAGGCGCAGTCAGCCCCAGCATTTT. Encoded protein: CASSSLEGGRRSQPQHF.

This chain links TRBV10-3 with TRBJ1-1; D remains ambiguous. From germline, CDR1 is ENHRY and CDR2 SYGVKD. CDR3 size: 14 residues. V gave up 6 bases and J gave up 0 bases, with 11 bases separating them. The CDR3 reads CAIRGGGVNTEAFF. CDR3 nucleotides: TGTGCCATCAGAGGAGGTGGGGTGAACACTGAAGCTTTCTTT.

The rearrangement joins TRBV5-1 to TRBJ1-2, with TRBD1 as a possible D gene (5 bases). Trimming pared 4 bases from V and 2 bases from J, leaving 18 bases between. Germline CDR1 is SGHRS and CDR2 is YFSETQ. CDR3 length equals 16 residues. The CDR3 nucleotides read TGCGCCAGCAGCCCCAGGCCAAAGGAGGGGAACTATGGCTACACCTTC. Residues: CASSPRPKEGNYGYTF.

The CDR3 DNA is TGCGCCAGCAGCTACTCACTAGCGGGGGGTCTCACAGATACGCAGTATTTT. Translating it yields CASSYSLAGGLTDTQYF. The chain has TRBV5-1 and TRBJ2-3; 12 positions match TRBD2. Per the germline V gene, CDR1 is SGHRS and CDR2 is YFSETQ. Trimming at V came to 3 bases and at J to 2 bases, leaving 7 bases not matched to a gene. The CDR3 consists of 17 residues.

The chain recombines TRBV4-1 with TRBJ2-2, with 8 bases aligning to TRBD1. Germline CDR1 reads MGHRA; CDR2 reads YSYEKL. Trimming removed 4 bases from V and 3 bases from J; junction bases left unmatched: 7. The CDR3 has 16 residues. The CDR3 DNA reads as TGCGCCAGCAGCCTTGGACAGGGCGGGTACACCGGGGAGCTGTTTTTT. Its protein product is CASSLGQGGYTGELFF.

The chain recombines TRBV7-8 with TRBJ2-4, with a weak D call TRBD1 (6 bases). V was shortened by 5 bases and J by 2 bases, with 16 bases between the two germline ends. CDR3 length equals 16 residues. Germline-derived CDR1 and CDR2 are SGHVS and FQNEAQ. DNA for the CDR3: TGTGCCAGCAGCCCACTCAGGGGTGGGCCCAAAAACATTCAGTACTTC. It encodes CASSPLRGGPKNIQYF. Full variable domain (rest looked up from reference TRBV7-8 and TRBJ2-4): GAGVSQSPRYKVAKRGQDVALRCDPISGHVSLFWYQQALGQGPEFLTYFQNEAQLDKSGLPSDRFFAERPEGSVSTLKIQRTQQEDSAVYLCASSPLRGGPKNIQYFGAGTRLSVL.

The J gene is TRBJ1-1, the V gene TRBV6-1, with a weak D call TRBD1 (5 bases). The V and J ends lost 8 bases and 6 bases respectively, with 19 bases between them. Germline V gene sequence: CDR1 MNHNS, CDR2 SASEGT. The CDR3 runs to 14 residues. CDR3 loop: CASVWTGGSAEAFF. CDR3 nucleotides: TGTGCCAGCGTTTGGACCGGGGGAAGTGCTGAAGCTTTCTTT.

The gene calls are TRBV5-5 and TRBJ2-1; 14 bases agree with TRBD2. The V and J ends lost 2 bases and 5 bases, in that order; junction bases with no gene match: 9. The CDR3 contains 18 residues. CDR1 is SGHKS, CDR2 YYEKEE, per germline (reference sequence). The CDR3 sequence: CASSLPPGLAGVHNEQFF. CDR3 nucleotide sequence: TGTGCCAGCAGCTTACCACCGGGACTAGCGGGGGTACACAATGAGCAGTTCTTC.

The gene calls are TRBV7-9 and TRBJ2-5; TRBD2 agrees at 9 bases. The CDR3 length is 17 residues. Germline CDR1 is SEHNR and CDR2 is FQNEAQ (reference sequence). Trimming cost V 0 bases and J 5 bases; bases outside gene matches: 10. The CDR3 DNA is TGTGCCAGCAGCTTAGCGATCGGCGGGGGGGCCGGGGAGACCCAGTACTTC. Protein product: CASSLAIGGGAGETQYF. The entire variable domain, with the rest obtained from reference TRBV7-9 and TRBJ2-5, is as follows: DTGVSQNPRHKITKRGQNVTFRCDPISEHNRLYWYRQTLGQGPEFLTYFQNEAQLEKSRLLSDRFSAERPKGSFSTLEIQRTEQGDSAMYLCASSLAIGGGAGETQYFGPGTRLLVL.

The chain joins TRBV27 to TRBJ2-3, with 8 nucleotides matching TRBD2. The CDR3 is made up of 16 amino acids. The V gene's germline CDR1 is MNHEY and CDR2 SMNVEV (reference sequence). The V and J ends lost 3 bases and 2 bases, in that order; junction bases with no gene match: 7. The CDR3 reads CASSFVAGTYTDTQYF. The CDR3 nucleotides read TGTGCCAGCAGTTTTGTAGCGGGGACCTACACAGATACGCAGTATTTT.

V and J are TRBV18 and TRBJ2-1, with a weak D call TRBD2 (7 bases). The CDR3 is 14 residues long. Germline V gives CDR1 KGHSH, CDR2 LQKENI. The germline V and J ends were trimmed by 6 bases and 8 bases, with 17 bases remaining between them. The chain's CDR3 is CASSSTGGADEQFF. The CDR3 coding sequence is TGTGCCAGCTCGAGTACTGGGGGGGCGGATGAGCAGTTCTTC.

V usage is TRBV12-5 and J usage is TRBJ2-3; TRBD1 matches at 10 bases. This CDR3 spans 15 amino acids. V lost 5 bases and J lost 2; bases outside the gene matches: 4. The germline CDR1 and CDR2 sequences are LGHNT and FRNRAP. CDR3 region: CASGGQGDSTDTQYF. The CDR3 DNA sequence: TGTGCTAGTGGTGGACAGGGGGACTCCACAGATACGCAGTATTTT.

This chain connects TRBV13 to TRBJ2-7, with 8 bases matching TRBD2. CDR1 PRHDT and CDR2 FYEKMQ come from the germline V gene (reference sequence). The trim removed 2 bases at V and 3 bases at J, leaving 6 bases unmatched. The CDR3 loop spans 15 amino acids. Here the CDR3 reads CASSLRSGGLYEQYF. In nucleotides, the CDR3 is TGTGCCAGCAGCTTAAGGAGCGGGGGACTCTACGAGCAGTACTTC.

The chain is built from TRBV4-1 and TRBJ2-7, with 7 bases matching TRBD1. CDR1 is MGHRA, CDR2 YSYEKL, per germline. Trimming at V came to 0 bases and at J to 3 bases, leaving 5 bases not matched to a gene. The CDR3 extends over 15 amino acids. The CDR3 region is CASSQDADRVYEQYV. CDR3 bases: TGCGCCAGCAGCCAAGACGCCGACAGGGTCTACGAGCAGTACGTC.

This chain joins TRBV13 and TRBJ2-5; TRBD2 might be the D (6 bases). V shed 3 bases and J shed 3 bases, with 8 bases lying between them. This CDR3 is built from 13 residues. Germline CDR1 and CDR2: PRHDT and FYEKMQ (reference sequence). The CDR3 bases are TGTGCCAGCAGCTTGGGGGGAAAAGAGACCCAGTACTTC. The encoded protein is CASSLGGKETQYF.

The V call is TRBV7-6, the J call TRBJ2-1, with a tentative D call TRBD2 (5 bases). The CDR3 loop spans 15 amino acids. Germline CDR1 is SGHVS and CDR2 is FNYEAQ. Trimming cost V 5 bases and J 0 bases, with 11 bases left between them. CDR3 in DNA: TGTGCCAGCAGCCTCCTCGGGGACTCCTACAATGAGCAGTTCTTC. This encodes CASSLLGDSYNEQFF.

This chain links TRBV5-1 with TRBJ2-1; 11 bases map to TRBD2. In germline, CDR1 is SGHRS, CDR2 YFSETQ. The CDR3 runs 14 residues. J was trimmed by 8 bases and V by 4 bases; bases with no gene match: 5. For the CDR3, the DNA is TGCGCCAGCAGCCCTAGCGGGGGGCTCTATGAGCAGTTCTTC. This translates into CASSPSGGLYEQFF.

The rearrangement links TRBV5-5 to TRBJ1-1; D is undetermined. V was cut by 0 bases and J by 3 bases, with 9 bases left in between. This CDR3 spans 14 amino acids. The germline V gene has CDR1 SGHKS and CDR2 YYEKEE (reference sequence). CDR3 nucleotide sequence: TGTGCCAGCAGCTTGGCCCGGTCCTACACTGAAGCTTTCTTT. It codes for CASSLARSYTEAFF.

The chain links TRBV19 to TRBJ2-7; perhaps TRBD1 as D (6 bases). Trimming shortened V by 2 bases and J by 5 bases, and 13 bases separated the two germline ends. Germline V CDR1 and CDR2: LNHDA, SQIVND (reference sequence). This CDR3 comprises 14 residues. The CDR3 region has the DNA TGTGCCAGTAGTATACCAGGACAGCTCCACGAGCAGTACTTC. This codes for CASSIPGQLHEQYF.

The chain employs TRBV6-1 and TRBJ1-2, with TRBD1 matching 7 bases. V shed 6 bases, J shed 0 bases, and the junction held 4 bases outside the gene matches. CDR3 size: 14 residues. CDR1 MNHNS and CDR2 SASEGT come from the germline V gene. The CDR3: CASSMTGTNYGYTF. The CDR3 coding sequence is TGTGCCAGCAGCATGACAGGGACTAACTATGGCTACACCTTC.